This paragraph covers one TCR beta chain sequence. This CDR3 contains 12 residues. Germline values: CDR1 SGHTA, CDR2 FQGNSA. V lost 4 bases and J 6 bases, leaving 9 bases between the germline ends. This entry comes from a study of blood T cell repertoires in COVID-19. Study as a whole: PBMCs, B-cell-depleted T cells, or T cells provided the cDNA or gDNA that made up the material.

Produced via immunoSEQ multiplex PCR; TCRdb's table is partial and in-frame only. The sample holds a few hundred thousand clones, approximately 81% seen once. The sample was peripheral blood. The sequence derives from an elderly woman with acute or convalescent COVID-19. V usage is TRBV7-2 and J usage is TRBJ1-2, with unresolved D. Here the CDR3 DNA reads TGTGCCAGCAGCTCCAGTGGCAATGGCTACACCTTC. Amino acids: CASSSSGNGYTF.